One sample yielded the 5 T cell receptor beta chains listed below, sequenced in a study of vaccination effects on CD4 cells after COVID-19. Clones were sequenced by immunoSEQ multiplex PCR, and TCRdb holds only the in-frame ones, with some missing. The table includes around 81,000 clones, more than 60% detected once. These receptors' antigens are unknown. Antigen-specific CD4+ T cells were expanded with viral peptide pools in the ViraFEST assay before sequencing. Cultured cells yielded isolated CD4+ T cells after 10 to 11 days. Participants each got two BNT162b2 or mRNA-1273 vaccine doses. The sample was CD4+ T cells from PBMCs cultured with HCoV-OC43 spike peptides, taken after COVID-19 vaccination. The subset here: HCoV-OC43 spike overlapping peptide pool stimulation. These receptors were collected from a human donor who received a COVID-19 vaccine.

The chain couples TRBV5-4 to TRBJ2-1; 10 bases line up with TRBD2. The trim removed 4 bases at V and 7 bases at J, leaving 11 bases unmatched. The CDR3 has 16 amino acids. Germline CDR1 SGHNT, CDR2 YYREEE (reference sequence). The DNA of the CDR3 is TGTGCCAGCAGCCCGACGGCTAGCGGGGGTGGGAATGAGCAGTTCTTC. This codes for CASSPTASGGGNEQFF.

This clone was detected only once. This chain links TRBV19 with TRBJ1-4, with D tentatively TRBD1 (6 bases). Per the germline V gene, CDR1 is LNHDA and CDR2 is SQIVND (reference sequence). With 2 bases removed from V and 7 bases from J, the gap between germline ends came to 17 bases. The CDR3 runs 16 residues. The CDR3 DNA follows: TGTGCCAGTAGTATATTTGGGGGCACAGGGAGTGAAAAACTGTTTTTT. This encodes CASSIFGGTGSEKLFF.

The CDR3 DNA is TGTGCCAGCAGCTTACAAGGGATAAGCACAGATACGCAGTATTTT. Translating gives CASSLQGISTDTQYF. V gene TRBV11-3 combines with J gene TRBJ2-3; D gene unclear. Trimming took off 2 bases at V and 0 bases at J, with 9 bases between the two ends. The germline V gene has CDR1 SGHNT and CDR2 YENEEA. This CDR3 spans 15 amino acids. The whole variable domain, filled in from reference TRBV11-3 and TRBJ2-3, reads EAGVVQSPRYKIIEKKQPVAFWCNPISGHNTLYWYLQNLGQGPELLIRYENEEAVDDSQLPKDRFSAERLKGVDSTLKIQPAELGDSAVYLCASSLQGISTDTQYFGPGTRLTVL.

The V gene is TRBV6-5, the J gene TRBJ1-2; tentative D call: TRBD1 (6 bases). V was shortened by 11 bases and J by 0 bases, with 16 bases between the two germline ends. The CDR3 consists of 14 residues. Germline V gene lookup returns CDR1 MNHEY and CDR2 SVGAGI. The CDR3 sequence: CASPGAVTNYGYTF. The DNA for the CDR3 is TGTGCCTCCCCAGGGGCGGTTACTAACTATGGCTACACCTTC.

The chain employs TRBV5-1 and TRBJ1-1, with 8 bases fitting TRBD1. CDR1 is SGHRS, CDR2 YFSETQ, per germline. V gave up 2 bases and J gave up 4 bases; unmatched junction bases: 4. This CDR3 is 14 amino acids long. The CDR3, as DNA: TGCGCCAGCAGCTTCGCCGGACAGGGCACTGAAGCTTTCTTT. It encodes CASSFAGQGTEAFF.